A single sample gave rise to the 28 T cell receptor beta chains below, sequenced in a study of shared T cell receptors in the human thymus. Libraries were prepared by immunoSEQ multiplex PCR; TCRdb keeps only in-frame clonotypes and omits some of them. The sample lists hundreds of thousands of clones; 70% to 90% were seen once. This sample also appeared in a second study, on human thymus T cells.

The sample comprised thymocytes. These receptors originate from a boy less than two years old with a congenital heart defect.

This chain links TRBV10-2 with TRBJ2-7; 10 bases line up with TRBD2. The CDR3 has 15 amino acids. V gave up 6 bases and J gave up 6 bases; unmatched junction bases: 11. Looked up from germline, CDR1 is WSHSY and CDR2 is SAAADI. The CDR3 DNA reads TGCGCCAGCAGAGAACCGGGACTAGCGAACTTCGAGCAGTACTTC. Translated: CASREPGLANFEQYF.

This clone was found once. The chain has TRBV6-5 and TRBJ2-7; 7 bases map to TRBD1. The CDR3 length is 13 residues. Germline CDR1 MNHEY, CDR2 SVGAGI. With V trimmed by 2 bases and J by 6 bases, 4 bases remained unmatched. The CDR3 DNA reads as TGTGCCAGCAGTTACGACAGGGAAAGCGAGCAGTACTTC. This gives the protein CASSYDRESEQYF.

This clone was detected once. CDR3 residues: CASSLRVSNTGELFF. The CDR3 coding sequence is TGTGCCAGCAGCCTAAGAGTTAGTAACACCGGGGAGCTGTTTTTT. J is TRBJ2-2 and V is TRBV2; unclear D gene. V was pared by 6 bases and J by 2 bases, with 13 bases between. Per the germline V gene, CDR1 is SNHLY and CDR2 is FYNNEI. The CDR3 loop spans 15 amino acids.

The rearrangement links TRBV28 to TRBJ2-1; TRBD2 is a possible D gene (6 bases). V was cut by 8 bases and J by 3 bases, with 14 bases left in between. This CDR3 comprises 14 residues. The germline gives CDR1 MDHEN, CDR2 SYDVKM. CDR3 sequence (DNA): TGTGCCAGCGGGATGGCGGGGCACTACAATGAGCAGTTCTTC. Amino acids: CASGMAGHYNEQFF.

The chain joins TRBV7-8 to TRBJ2-1; 7 nucleotides match TRBD1. J gave up 3 bases and V 0 bases, and 2 bases lay outside the gene matches. There are 15 residues in the CDR3. Per the germline V gene, CDR1 is SGHVS and CDR2 is FQNEAQ. The CDR3 bases are TGTGCCAGCAGCTTAGCACAGGGGTTCTACAATGAGCAGTTCTTC. Residues: CASSLAQGFYNEQFF.

V gene TRBV4-3 combines with J gene TRBJ2-1, with no clear D. The germline V and J ends were trimmed by 1 base and 2 bases, with 9 bases remaining between them. Per germline, CDR1 LGHNA and CDR2 YSLEER. The CDR3 is made up of 15 amino acids. As DNA, the CDR3 is TGCGCCAGCAGCCAAGTTTTTAGCCCCTACAATGAGCAGTTCTTC. Protein sequence: CASSQVFSPYNEQFF.

The genes are TRBV5-6 and TRBJ2-5; 9 nucleotides line up with TRBD2. In germline, CDR1 is SGHDT, CDR2 YYEEEE. This CDR3 is built from 17 residues. The V gene end was trimmed by 0 bases and the J gene end by 0 bases; junction bases not matched to a gene: 6. The CDR3 here is CASSLALASGNQETQYF. The CDR3 bases are TGTGCCAGCAGCTTGGCCTTGGCTAGCGGGAACCAAGAGACCCAGTACTTC.

The chain recombines TRBV6-1 with TRBJ2-7; 8 positions agree with TRBD2. CDR1 is MNHNS and CDR2 is SASEGT in the germline V gene. V shed 0 bases and J 5 bases; nucleotides not matched to a gene: 15. The CDR3 sequence is 18 residues long. DNA for the CDR3: TGTGCCAGCAGTGAAGCAGTCTCCGGGACTAGTGAGGTCCACGAGCAGTACTTC. Protein: CASSEAVSGTSEVHEQYF.

The chain uses TRBV10-3 and TRBJ2-2; a possible D gene is TRBD1 (6 bases). The ends were cut back, 4 bases at V and 6 bases at J, with 12 bases in the middle. Germline V gives CDR1 ENHRY, CDR2 SYGVKD. The CDR3 consists of 14 residues. The CDR3 bases are TGTGCCATCAGTGCAGGGGCGATATCCGGGGAGCTGTTTTTT. It encodes CAISAGAISGELFF.

This rearrangement joins TRBV28 to TRBJ1-5, with 7 bases that match TRBD1. CDR1 and CDR2 (germline): MDHEN, SYDVKM. With V trimmed by 0 bases and J by 4 bases, 9 bases remained unmatched. This CDR3 has 17 amino acids. The CDR3 is CASSLWGSTGSNQPQHF. Written as DNA, the CDR3 is TGTGCCAGCAGTTTATGGGGATCGACAGGGTCAAATCAGCCCCAGCATTTT.

This chain joins TRBV19 and TRBJ2-7, with no clear D. Germline V gene sequence: CDR1 LNHDA, CDR2 SQIVND (reference sequence). V shed 4 bases and J shed 4 bases, with 14 bases lying between them. There are 14 residues in the CDR3. Here the CDR3 DNA reads TGTGCCAGTAGTAGTTGGAGTATGAGTTACGAGCAGTACTTC. Residues: CASSSWSMSYEQYF.

For the CDR3, the DNA is TGTGCCAGCAGTGAACTCCGGACTAGCAATACCGGGGAGCTGTTTTTT. Translating gives CASSELRTSNTGELFF. This rearrangement joins TRBV6-1 to TRBJ2-2; 8 nucleotides agree with TRBD2. With V trimmed by 2 bases and J by 5 bases, 7 bases remained unmatched. Germline CDR1 and CDR2: MNHNS and SASEGT. The CDR3 runs to 16 residues.

V usage is TRBV30 and J usage is TRBJ2-2; 7 bases line up with TRBD1. The V and J ends lost 7 bases and 2 bases, in that order; junction bases with no gene match: 10. The germline V gene has CDR1 GTSNPN and CDR2 SVGIG (reference sequence). There are 15 residues in the CDR3. Written as DNA, the CDR3 is TGTGCCTTCGCCCCGGGACAGCAAAACACCGGGGAGCTGTTTTTT. It yields the protein CAFAPGQQNTGELFF.

The V gene is TRBV2, the J gene TRBJ2-1, with no clear D. CDR3 size: 14 residues. CDR1 and CDR2 from the germline V gene are SNHLY and FYNNEI. Deletions cut 3 bases from V and 7 bases from J, with 13 bases between. The CDR3 DNA sequence: TGTGCCAGCAGTGATAGCCGGCCTCGGAATGAGCAGTTCTTC. Translating it yields CASSDSRPRNEQFF.

This chain uses TRBV5-6 with TRBJ2-7; D perhaps matches TRBD2 (6 bases). Germline V lookup: CDR1 SGHDT, CDR2 YYEEEE. This CDR3 comprises 14 residues. Trimming took 4 bases from V and 2 from J, leaving 13 bases between them. DNA of the CDR3: TGTGCCAGCAGCCTCCGGGGGTGGACCTACGAGCAGTACTTC. It translates to CASSLRGWTYEQYF.

This clone occurred once. The chain links TRBV7-9 to TRBJ1-2, with D perhaps TRBD1 (5 bases). The length of the CDR3 is 15 residues. V lost 5 bases to trimming and J lost 1 base, with 14 bases between them. Germline assignment: CDR1 SEHNR and CDR2 FQNEAQ (reference sequence). CDR3 residues: CASSRSDQGNYGYTF. The DNA of the CDR3 is TGTGCCAGCAGCCGATCGGATCAGGGTAACTATGGCTACACCTTC.

The chain has TRBV5-6 and TRBJ2-7; TRBD2 matches 12 bases. Germline loops: CDR1 SGHDT, CDR2 YYEEEE. This CDR3 contains 16 residues. J gave up 2 bases and V 4 bases, and 7 bases lay outside the gene matches. Here the CDR3 DNA reads TGTGCCAGCAGCGCCGGACTAGCGGGGACAACCTACGAGCAGTACTTC. Amino acids: CASSAGLAGTTYEQYF.

V gene TRBV29-1 combines with J gene TRBJ2-1, with D possibly matching TRBD2 (6 bases). CDR1 and CDR2 (germline): SQVTM, ANQGSEA. V lost 6 bases to trimming and J lost 1 base, with 16 bases between them. This CDR3 is 15 amino acids long. The CDR3 coding sequence is TGCAGCGTGTTGACGGGCGGGATATCCTACAATGAGCAGTTCTTC. This encodes CSVLTGGISYNEQFF.

V is TRBV25-1 and J is TRBJ1-6; 9 positions agree with TRBD1. The CDR3 contains 17 residues. Trimming at V came to 1 base and at J to 8 bases, leaving 9 bases not matched to a gene. Germline V CDR1 and CDR2: MGHDK, SYGVNS. The CDR3 region has the DNA TGTGCCAGCAGTGAATTGCGGACAGGGGAAGTGGATTCACCCCTCCACTTT. Encoded protein: CASSELRTGEVDSPLHF.

There are a few counts of this clone. The chain has TRBV11-2 and TRBJ2-7, with a tentative D call TRBD2 (5 bases). The CDR3 loop spans 15 amino acids. Trimming cost V 5 bases and J 2 bases, with 16 bases left between them. Germline lookup yields CDR1 SGHAT and CDR2 FQNNGV. CDR3 nucleotide sequence: TGTGCCAGCAGCAAACGAGGGCGGGCCGCCTACGAGCAGTACTTC. It is translated as CASSKRGRAAYEQYF.

As concerns this clone: Other DNA sequences within the sample encode an identical CDR3. This sequence joins TRBV13 and TRBJ1-2; no clear D gene. Trimming removed 0 bases from V and 5 bases from J, with 10 bases in between. The CDR3 covers 14 residues. Germline-derived CDR1 and CDR2 are PRHDT and FYEKMQ (reference sequence). CDR3 in DNA: TGTGCCAGCAGCTTAGGTGGAGGGAGTTATGGCTACACCTTC. Its protein product is CASSLGGGSYGYTF. Drawing the rest from reference TRBV13 and TRBJ1-2, the complete variable domain is AAGVIQSPRHLIKEKRETATLKCYPIPRHDTVYWYQQGPGQDPQFLISFYEKMQSDKGSIPDRFSAQQFSDYHSELNMSSLELGDSALYFCASSLGGGSYGYTFGSGTRLTVV.

CDR3 residues: CASSTPVGGDFEQYF. The CDR3 DNA reads as TGTGCCAGCAGCACCCCCGTCGGGGGGGACTTCGAGCAGTACTTC. The chain has TRBV9 and TRBJ2-7; TRBD2 agrees at 8 bases. The V segment lost 4 bases and the J segment 6 bases; nucleotides outside the gene matches: 12. The CDR3 is 15 amino acids. Looked up from germline, CDR1 is SGDLS and CDR2 is YYNGEE.

The rearrangement joins TRBV30 to TRBJ1-4; 10 nucleotides align to TRBD1. Trimming removed 3 bases from V and 5 bases from J; junction bases left unmatched: 3. CDR1 is GTSNPN, CDR2 SVGIG, per germline (reference sequence). This CDR3 comprises 14 residues. Here the CDR3 reads CAWRTGGLNEKLFF. As DNA, the CDR3 is TGTGCCTGGAGGACAGGGGGCTTGAATGAAAAACTGTTTTTT.

V is TRBV6-1 and J is TRBJ2-7, with 12 nucleotides matching TRBD2. CDR1 MNHNS and CDR2 SASEGT come from the germline V gene. The CDR3 has 13 amino acids. CDR3 region: CGTSGTPVDEQYF. CDR3 nucleotide sequence: TGTGGGACTAGCGGGACGCCAGTGGACGAGCAGTACTTC.

The chain employs TRBV4-3 and TRBJ2-1; TRBD2 matches 8 bases. V dropped 4 bases and J dropped 0; count of bases not matched to a gene: 8. CDR3 length equals 17 residues. CDR1 is LGHNA, CDR2 YSLEER, per germline. The CDR3 region is CASSLGLASSSYNEQFF. The CDR3 DNA reads TGCGCCAGCAGCCTCGGACTAGCATCCAGCTCCTACAATGAGCAGTTCTTC.

The gene calls are TRBV15 and TRBJ2-3, with a possible D match to TRBD2 (5 bases). The CDR3 is 15 amino acids. V was pared by 9 bases and J by 3 bases, with 19 bases between. Germline CDR1 LNHNV, CDR2 YYDKDF (reference sequence). CDR3 residues: CATGSSRRRTDTQYF. For the CDR3, the DNA is TGTGCCACAGGGAGTTCGCGGAGAAGGACAGATACGCAGTATTTT. The whole variable domain, filled in from reference TRBV15 and TRBJ2-3, reads DAMVIQNPRYQVTQFGKPVTLSCSQTLNHNVMYWYQQKSSQAPKLLFHYYDKDFNNEADTPDNFQSRRPNTSFCFLDIRSPGLGDTAMYLCATGSSRRRTDTQYFGPGTRLTVL.

The chain combines TRBV25-1 with TRBJ2-7; a possible D gene is TRBD2 (6 bases). Germline CDR1 and CDR2: MGHDK and SYGVNS. This CDR3 is built from 11 residues. The germline V and J ends were trimmed by 8 bases and 5 bases, with 10 bases remaining between them. The CDR3 sequence is CASGGVDEQYF. Here the CDR3 DNA reads TGTGCCAGCGGCGGGGTCGACGAGCAGTACTTC.

The DNA for the CDR3 is TGCGCCAGCAGCCAAGGCCCGCTAGTAGGGACCCAGTACTTC. It is translated as CASSQGPLVGTQYF. The chain employs TRBV4-3 and TRBJ2-5; D unresolved. The V gene lost 1 base and the J gene lost 7 bases, with 13 bases spanning the gap. Germline V gene lookup returns CDR1 LGHNA and CDR2 YSLEER. The length of the CDR3 is 14 residues.